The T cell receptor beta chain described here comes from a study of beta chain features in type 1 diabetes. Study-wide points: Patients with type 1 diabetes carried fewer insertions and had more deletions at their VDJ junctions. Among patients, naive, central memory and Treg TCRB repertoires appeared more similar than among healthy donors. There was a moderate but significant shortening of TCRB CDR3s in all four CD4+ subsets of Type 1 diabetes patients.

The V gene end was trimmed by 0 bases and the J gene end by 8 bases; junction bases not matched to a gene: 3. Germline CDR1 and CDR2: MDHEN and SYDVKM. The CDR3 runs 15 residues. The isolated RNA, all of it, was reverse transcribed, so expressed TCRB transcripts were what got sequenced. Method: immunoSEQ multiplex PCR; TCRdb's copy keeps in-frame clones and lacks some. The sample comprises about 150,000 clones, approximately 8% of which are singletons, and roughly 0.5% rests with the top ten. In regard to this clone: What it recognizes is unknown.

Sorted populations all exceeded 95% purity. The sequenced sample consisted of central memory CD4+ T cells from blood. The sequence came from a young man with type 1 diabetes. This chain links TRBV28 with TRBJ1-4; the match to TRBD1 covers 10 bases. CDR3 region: CASSLWGQGREKLFF. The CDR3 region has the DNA TGTGCCAGCAGTTTATGGGGACAGGGGCGGGAAAAACTGTTTTTT.